The 10 T cell receptor beta chains given below trace back to one sample, sequenced in a study of blood T cell repertoires in COVID-19. Clones were sequenced by immunoSEQ multiplex PCR, and TCRdb holds only the in-frame ones, with some missing. The sample includes 270,000 or so clones, 65% to 90% of them seen just once. Sequencing was done on a sample of peripheral blood. These receptors all come from a woman aged 60-70 years with active or convalescent COVID-19.

This chain links TRBV3-1 (or the pseudogene TRBV3-2) with TRBJ1-2; perhaps TRBD1 as D (5 bases). The CDR3 has 14 residues. Trimming removed 2 bases from V and 7 bases from J, with 14 bases in between. From germline, CDR1 is LGHDT and CDR2 YNNKEL (reference sequence). DNA of the CDR3: TGTGCCAGCAGCCAAACGAGCCTGGGGCTTGGCTACACCTTC. Its translation is CASSQTSLGLGYTF.

The rearrangement joins TRBV6-5 to TRBJ1-4; TRBD1 matches 9 bases. With 2 bases clipped from V and 8 bases from J, the junction kept 9 bases outside the gene matches. CDR1 is MNHEY, CDR2 SVGAGI, per germline. This CDR3 has 16 residues. This chain's CDR3 is CASSYGPGQGLEKLFF. For the CDR3, the DNA is TGTGCCAGCAGTTACGGACCGGGACAGGGCCTAGAAAAACTGTTTTTT.

The chain carries TRBV18 and TRBJ1-5, with D unclear. V lost 1 base, J lost 0 bases, and 7 bases lay in between. Germline loops: CDR1 KGHSH, CDR2 LQKENI. This CDR3 has 15 residues. In DNA, the CDR3 is TGTGCCAGCTCACCACTCCCAGATAGCAATCAGCCCCAGCATTTT. This codes for CASSPLPDSNQPQHF.

This clone was picked up one time. The CDR3 spells CASSVRRLSYTEAFF. CDR3 DNA sequence: TGTGCCAGCAGCGTTCGACGACTCTCGTACACTGAAGCTTTCTTT. The V call is TRBV14, the J call TRBJ1-1; no reliable D call. CDR1 is SGHDN and CDR2 is FVKESK in the germline V gene. The CDR3 has 15 residues. Trimming shortened V by 5 bases and J by 3 bases, and 16 bases separated the two germline ends. Full variable domain (remainder filled in from reference TRBV14 and TRBJ1-1): EAGVTQFPSHSVIEKGQTVTLRCDPISGHDNLYWYRRVMGKEIKFLLHFVKESKQDESGMPNNRFLAERTGGTYSTLKVQPAELEDSGVYFCASSVRRLSYTEAFFGQGTRLTVV.

The chain combines TRBV14 with TRBJ2-6; unclear D gene. Looked up from germline, CDR1 is SGHDN and CDR2 is FVKESK. V was trimmed by 1 base and J by 4 bases, leaving 5 bases between them. The CDR3 consists of 14 residues. The CDR3 DNA reads as TGTGCCAGCAGCCAAGCCTTCGGGGCCAACGTCCTGACTTTC. It encodes CASSQAFGANVLTF.

V usage is TRBV5-4 and J usage is TRBJ2-2, with 7 bases identical to TRBD1. Trimming at V came to 8 bases and at J to 4 bases, leaving 5 bases not matched to a gene. CDR1 and CDR2 from the germline V gene are SGHNT and YYREEE (reference sequence). The CDR3 runs 13 residues. The CDR3 loop reads CASPGGSTGELFF. CDR3 nucleotide sequence: TGTGCCAGTCCAGGGGGTTCCACCGGGGAGCTGTTTTTT.

This clone was found a few times. This chain joins TRBV5-4 and TRBJ2-7; TRBD1 matches at 10 bases. The CDR3 extends over 18 amino acids. Germline V CDR1 and CDR2: SGHNT, YYREEE (reference sequence). The ends lost 4 bases at V and 0 bases at J; junction bases unmatched: 13. The CDR3 region is CASSRGQGTQRSSYEQYF. The CDR3 DNA reads TGTGCCAGCAGCCGGGGACAGGGGACCCAAAGGAGCTCCTACGAGCAGTACTTC.

The chain has TRBV18 and TRBJ2-5, with 8 positions matching TRBD1. The length of the CDR3 is 13 residues. With V trimmed by 2 bases and J by 10 bases, 6 bases remained unmatched. Germline values: CDR1 KGHSH, CDR2 LQKENI. CDR3 amino acids: CASSPGTGRDQYF. The CDR3 DNA is TGTGCCAGCTCACCAGGGACAGGCCGAGACCAGTACTTC.

This clone came up a few times. The chain combines TRBV5-1 with TRBJ2-2, with 7 bases matching TRBD2. Germline CDR1 is SGHRS and CDR2 is YFSETQ. CDR3 size: 15 residues. Unmatched junction bases numbered 4, after V lost 1 base and J lost 4 bases. CDR3 nucleotide sequence: TGCGCCAGCAGCTTGCCCAGGGAGGGCACCGGGGAGCTGTTTTTT. Protein: CASSLPREGTGELFF.

A single count supports this clone. The genes are TRBV18 and TRBJ2-7; TRBD1 agrees at 10 bases. The germline V gene has CDR1 KGHSH and CDR2 LQKENI. The CDR3 is 17 amino acids. J gave up 3 bases and V 4 bases, and 12 bases lay outside the gene matches. The CDR3: CASSQTTGGSPYYEQYF. For the CDR3, the DNA is TGTGCCAGCTCACAAACGACAGGGGGCTCACCGTACTACGAGCAGTACTTC.